Listed here is a single TCR beta chain. For the second PCR, which ran for about 7 to 11 cycles, a sample-barcoded 5' primer and a J-beta primer mix were used. TCRdb independently ran MiXCR on the 5' RACE reads; one entry per CDR3 protein. Seen here are 630,000 or so distinct CDR3 sequences, around 32% observed once, and the top ten hold less than 20%. The data originate from a study of blood T cells in healthy people across ages. Germline V gives CDR1 DFQATT, CDR2 SNEGSKA (reference sequence). The CDR3 runs to 14 residues. The trim removed 6 bases at V and 4 bases at J, leaving 9 bases unmatched. The rearrangement uses TRBV20-1 and TRBJ2-3, with 8 bases fitting TRBD1. The source of this sequence is a woman aged 80 or over in good health. The source material was blood. The chain's CDR3 is CSAARTGNPDTQYF. Written as DNA, the CDR3 is TGCAGTGCGGCAAGGACAGGGAATCCAGATACGCAGTATTTT.